A selection of T cell receptor beta chains follows, all from one sample in a study of T cells in Graves' hyperthyroidism and ophthalmopathy. Each CDR3 protein is one row after TCRdb ran MiXCR on the multiplex PCR reads. The data hold 650,000 to 750,000 distinct CDR3 sequences, with approximately 15% observed a single time. The sequenced sample was blood. Source of these receptors: a woman younger than 30 with Graves' hyperthyroidism. Each CDR3 is given with its conserved first and last residue. D genes are given only for firm matches. Not all rows give a size; the values are once, few, many and, for expanded clones, a class.

>NA|TRBJ2-1|TRBV5-1|few
CASSLNVVSYNEQFF
TGCGCCAGCAGCTTGAACGTGGTTTCCTACAATGAGCAGTTCTTC
>NA|TRBJ2-2|TRBV4-3|few
CASSQDLPVGSMGTGELFF
TGCGCCAGCAGCCAAGATCTGCCGGTTGGGTCGATGGGCACCGGGGAGCTGTTTTTT
>NA|TRBJ2-1|TRBV19|NA
CASSISVSHNEQFF
TGTGCCAGTAGTATTAGTGTTAGCCACAATGAGCAGTTCTTC
>NA|TRBJ1-1|TRBV5-6|few
CASSLGIAEAFF
TGTGCCAGCAGCTTGGGGATAGCTGAAGCTTTCTTT
>TRBD1|TRBJ2-1|TRBV28|many
CASSLTGPAYNEQFF
TGTGCCAGCAGTTTGACAGGGCCGGCCTACAATGAGCAGTTCTTC
>TRBD1|TRBJ2-5|TRBV10-3|NA
CAIRTQGRQETQYF
TGTGCCATCAGGACACAGGGGAGACAAGAGACCCAGTACTTC
>NA|TRBJ1-5|TRBV19|NA
CASMGGFEQPQHF
TGTGCCAGCATGGGGGGGTTCGAGCAGCCCCAGCATTTT
>NA|TRBJ2-2|TRBV27|NA
CASSLGPSNAGELFF
TGTGCCAGCAGTTTAGGTCCCAGTAACGCCGGGGAGCTGTTTTTT
>NA|TRBJ1-1|TRBV11-2|many
CASSLGGRDEAFF
TGTGCCAGCAGCTTAGGGGGTCGGGATGAAGCTTTCTTT
>NA|TRBJ2-2|TRBV2|few
CASFGGWTGELFF
TGTGCCAGCTTCGGGGGCTGGACCGGGGAGCTGTTTTTT
>NA|TRBJ2-2|TRBV7-6|NA
CASSPMEGQVAGELFF
TGTGCCAGCAGCCCGATGGAGGGCCAGGTGGCCGGGGAGCTGTTTTTT
>TRBD1|TRBJ2-7|TRBV9|NA
CASSVGDRASEQYF
TGTGCCAGCAGCGTAGGGGACAGGGCGTCTGAGCAGTACTTC
>NA|TRBJ2-7|TRBV7-6|many
CASSRVGGGHYEQYF
TGTGCCAGCAGCCGCGTTGGGGGCGGCCACTACGAGCAGTACTTC
>NA|TRBJ1-2|TRBV10-3|many
CAISEQPKYGYTF
TGTGCCATCAGTGAGCAACCAAAATATGGCTACACCTTC
>NA|TRBJ2-7|TRBV4-3|many
CASSQDWAAIYEQYF
TGCGCCAGCAGCCAAGACTGGGCAGCGATCTACGAGCAGTACTTC
>NA|TRBJ1-1|TRBV27|few
CASSGLAGTEAFF
TGTGCCAGCAGTGGGTTGGCGGGCACTGAAGCTTTCTTT
>NA|TRBJ1-2|TRBV20-1|many
CSARDRDHYGYTF
TGCAGTGCTAGAGACCGAGATCACTATGGCTACACCTTC
>TRBD2|TRBJ2-5|TRBV30|many
CAWRGLAGDTKTQYF
TGTGCCTGGAGGGGACTAGCGGGAGACACGAAGACCCAGTACTTC
>NA|TRBJ1-2|TRBV7-9|few
CASSSWTGGYTF
TGTGCCAGCAGCTCATGGACCGGTGGCTACACCTTC
>NA|TRBJ2-3|TRBV12-3/TRBV12-4|many
CASSSPGNTQYF
TGTGCCAGCAGTTCCCCTGGGAATACGCAGTATTTT
>TRBD1|TRBJ1-2|TRBV20-1|NA
CSAGQDRDYGYTF
TGCAGTGCTGGACAGGACAGGGACTATGGCTACACCTTC
>NA|TRBJ2-1|TRBV12-3/TRBV12-4|few
CASSRDEQFF
TGTGCCAGCAGTCGGGATGAGCAGTTCTTC
>NA|TRBJ1-2|TRBV27|NA
CVSSLAGRPYNYGYTF
TGTGTCAGCAGTTTAGCCGGGAGGCCGTATAACTATGGCTACACCTTC
>NA|TRBJ2-7|TRBV3-1|many
CASSQGTWGQSYEQYF
TGTGCCAGCAGCCAAGGCACTTGGGGGCAGTCCTACGAGCAGTACTTC
>NA|TRBJ2-5|TRBV7-3|many
CASSPRGPGETQYF
TGTGCCAGCAGCCCACGCGGCCCCGGAGAGACCCAGTACTTC
>NA|TRBJ2-5|TRBV28|many
CASSLLEGTQETQYF
TGTGCCAGCAGTTTGTTGGAGGGGACCCAAGAGACCCAGTACTTC
>NA|TRBJ1-2|TRBV28|many
CASRPSKGSYGYTF
TGTGCCAGCAGGCCCTCCAAGGGGTCCTATGGCTACACCTTC
>NA|TRBJ1-5|TRBV20-1|few
CSVGRSGGNQPQHF
TGCAGTGTCGGCAGGAGCGGGGGCAATCAGCCCCAGCATTTT
>TRBD2|TRBJ2-1|TRBV10-3|NA
CATNPGLATNEQFF
TGTGCCACCAATCCGGGACTAGCGACCAATGAGCAGTTCTTC
>NA|TRBJ1-1|TRBV5-8|many
CASSLKSTEAFF
TGTGCCAGCAGCTTAAAGAGTACTGAAGCTTTCTTT
>NA|TRBJ1-2|TRBV5-5|NA
CASSLITGFAYGYTF
TGTGCCAGCAGCTTGATAACAGGGTTCGCCTATGGCTACACCTTC
>NA|TRBJ1-6|TRBV28|few
CASSPGSLYNSPLHF
TGTGCCAGCAGTCCGGGGTCCCTATATAATTCACCCCTCCACTTT
>TRBD2|TRBJ2-2|TRBV30|NA
CAWKSPREPITGELFF
TGTGCCTGGAAATCCCCGCGGGAGCCGATAACCGGGGAGCTGTTTTTT
>TRBD2|TRBJ2-3|TRBV20-1|few
CSARDRGSLDTQYF
TGCAGTGCTAGAGATCGCGGGAGTTTAGATACGCAGTATTTT
>TRBD1|TRBJ1-5|TRBV7-9|many
CASSQGTGRLSNQPQHF
TGTGCCAGCAGCCAAGGGACAGGGAGACTCAGCAATCAGCCCCAGCATTTT
>TRBD2|TRBJ2-5|TRBV7-9|NA
CASSRGTSGSPRVETQYF
TGTGCCAGCAGCAGAGGGACTAGCGGGAGCCCTCGTGTGGAGACCCAGTACTTC
>NA|TRBJ1-5|TRBV30|many
CAWSDVRGTQPQHF
TGTGCCTGGAGTGACGTCCGGGGTACTCAGCCCCAGCATTTT
>NA|TRBJ1-4|TRBV4-1|many
CASSQGSGNEKLFF
TGCGCCAGCAGCCAAGGATCCGGGAACGAAAAACTGTTTTTT
>NA|TRBJ2-1|TRBV20-1|NA
CSVKRGYNEQFF
TGCAGTGTTAAACGGGGTTACAATGAGCAGTTCTTC
>NA|TRBJ2-3|TRBV28|NA
CASSPPAGNADTQYF
TGTGCCAGCAGTCCCCCCGCGGGAAATGCAGATACGCAGTATTTT
>NA|TRBJ1-1|TRBV5-6|NA
CASSLAVTEASF
TGTGCCAGCAGCTTGGCGGTCACTGAAGCTTCCTTT